The sequence of this T cell receptor beta chain was determined in a study of post-analysis software for immune sequencing data. The overall study: Progressive-relapsing, secondary progressive and relapsing-remitting multiple sclerosis were among the disease courses included. Whole-study findings and limits: Among roughly five TRBV segments more frequent in patients than controls were TRBV5-6, TRBV5-1 and TRBV20-1.

CDR1 LGHNA and CDR2 YNFKEQ come from the germline V gene. The CDR3 is 12 amino acids. Incorporated into the TCR beta cDNA libraries were unique molecular identifiers, which served to reduce PCR and sequencing biases. Input amounts of 1 to 10 million T cells were used. These gave approximately 500,000 cDNA molecules, so each molecule approximated one T cell. In TCRdb, the PCR reads were re-called with MiXCR into one record per CDR3 protein. The sample lists some 690,000 distinct CDR3 sequences; 59% were seen once. This clonotype was counted at least ten times. Its antigen is not known. At one end, the junction sequence differs from germline, possibly due to a read error.

The sequence came from a girl under 10 years old with multiple sclerosis. Specimen: blood. The V and J genes are TRBV4-2 and TRBJ2-5; unclear D gene. Here the CDR3 reads CASSQDRETQYF. CDR3 coding DNA: TGCGCCAGCAGCCAAGATAGGGAGACCCAGTACTTC.